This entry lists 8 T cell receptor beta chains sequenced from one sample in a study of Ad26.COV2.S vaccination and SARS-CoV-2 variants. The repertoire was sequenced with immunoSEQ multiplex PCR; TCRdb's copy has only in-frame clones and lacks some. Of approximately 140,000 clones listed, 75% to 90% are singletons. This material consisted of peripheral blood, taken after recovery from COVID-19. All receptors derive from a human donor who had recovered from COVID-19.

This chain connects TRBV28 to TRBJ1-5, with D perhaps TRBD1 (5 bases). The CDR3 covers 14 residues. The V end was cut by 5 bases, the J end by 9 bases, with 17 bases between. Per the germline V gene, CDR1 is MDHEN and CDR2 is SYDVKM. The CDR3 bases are TGTGCCAGCAGTCCCCGACAGAGGTCGTGGCCCCAGCATTTT. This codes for CASSPRQRSWPQHF.

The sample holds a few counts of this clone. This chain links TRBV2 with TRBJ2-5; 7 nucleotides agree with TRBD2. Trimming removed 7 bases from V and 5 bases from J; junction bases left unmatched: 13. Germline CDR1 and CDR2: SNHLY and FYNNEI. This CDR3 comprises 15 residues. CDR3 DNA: TGTGCCAGCACGACCGCAGGACTAGTTGGTGAGACCCAGTACTTC. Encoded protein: CASTTAGLVGETQYF.

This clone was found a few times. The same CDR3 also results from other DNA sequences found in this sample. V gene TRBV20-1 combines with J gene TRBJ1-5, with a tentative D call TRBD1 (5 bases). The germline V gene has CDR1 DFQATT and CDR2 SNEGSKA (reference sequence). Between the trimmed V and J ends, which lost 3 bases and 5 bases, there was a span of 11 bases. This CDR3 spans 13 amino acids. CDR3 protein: CSASGAGHQPQHF. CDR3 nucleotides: TGCAGTGCTAGTGGAGCAGGGCATCAGCCCCAGCATTTT.

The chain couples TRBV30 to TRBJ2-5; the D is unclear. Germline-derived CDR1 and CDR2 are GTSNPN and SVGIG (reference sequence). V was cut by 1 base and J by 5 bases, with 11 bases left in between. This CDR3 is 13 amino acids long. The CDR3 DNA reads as TGTGCCTGGAGTGGTTATAATTTGGAGACCCAGTACTTC. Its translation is CAWSGYNLETQYF.

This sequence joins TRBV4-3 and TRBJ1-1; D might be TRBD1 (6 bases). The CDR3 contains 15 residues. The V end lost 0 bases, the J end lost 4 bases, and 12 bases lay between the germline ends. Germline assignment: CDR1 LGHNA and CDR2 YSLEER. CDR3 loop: CASSQEGTSLTEAFF. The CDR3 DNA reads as TGCGCCAGCAGCCAAGAAGGGACATCCCTCACTGAAGCTTTCTTT.

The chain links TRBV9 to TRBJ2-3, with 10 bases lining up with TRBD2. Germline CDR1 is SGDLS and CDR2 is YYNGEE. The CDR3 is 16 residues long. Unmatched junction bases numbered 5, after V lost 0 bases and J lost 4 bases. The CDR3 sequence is CASSVEAGGRADTQYF. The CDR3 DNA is TGTGCCAGCAGCGTAGAAGCGGGGGGGCGGGCAGATACGCAGTATTTT.

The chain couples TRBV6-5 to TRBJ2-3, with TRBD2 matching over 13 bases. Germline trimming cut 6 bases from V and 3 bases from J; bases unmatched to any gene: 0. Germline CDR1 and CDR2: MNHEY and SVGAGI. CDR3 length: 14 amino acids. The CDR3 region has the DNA TGTGCCAGCAGGGGACTAGCGGGGACAGATACGCAGTATTTT. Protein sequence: CASRGLAGTDTQYF.

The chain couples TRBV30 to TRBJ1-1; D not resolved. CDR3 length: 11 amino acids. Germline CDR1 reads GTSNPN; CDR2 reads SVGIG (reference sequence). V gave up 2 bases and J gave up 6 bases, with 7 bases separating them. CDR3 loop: CAWSLGAEAFF. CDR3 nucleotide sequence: TGTGCCTGGAGTCTGGGAGCTGAAGCTTTCTTT. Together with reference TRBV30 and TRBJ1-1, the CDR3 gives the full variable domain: SQTIHQWPATLVQPVGSPLSLECTVEGTSNPNLYWYRQAAGRGLQLLFYSVGIGQISSEVPQNLSASRPQDRQFILSSKKLLLSDSGFYLCAWSLGAEAFFGQGTRLTVV.